These 7 T cell receptor beta chains came from one sample sequenced in a study of CD8+CD57+ T cells in acquired aplastic anemia. TCR beta VDJ and CDR3 were profiled, and genomic DNA was the template. TCRdb fed the reads into MiXCR, producing one record per CDR3 protein. The sample carries about 210,000 distinct CDR3 sequences, approximately 35% recorded once. Material for sequencing was sorted CD4+, CD8+, or CD8+CD57+ T cells (not recorded which) from PBMCs. The receptors were sampled from a human donor in good health, serving as a control.

This clonotype came up a few times. The chain joins TRBV7-2 to TRBJ2-5, with D possibly matching TRBD2 (5 bases). Trimming left V 4 bases short and J 1 base short, with 13 bases between. The CDR3 extends over 15 amino acids. CDR1 and CDR2 (germline): SGHTA, FQGNSA. CDR3 sequence reads: CASSSGGFPQETQYF. CDR3 coding DNA: TGTGCCAGCAGCTCCGGAGGATTCCCCCAAGAGACCCAGTACTTC.

This clonotype was counted at least ten times. The rearrangement uses TRBV24-1 and TRBJ2-6; TRBD1 matches at 7 bases. V gave up 9 bases and J gave up 2 bases; unmatched junction bases: 3. The V gene's germline CDR1 is KGHDR and CDR2 SFDVKD. The CDR3 is 14 residues long. CDR3 bases: TGTGCCACCTCCGGGACAGCTGGGGCCAACGTCCTGACTTTC. Translated: CATSGTAGANVLTF.

There are many counts of this clonotype. The gene calls are TRBV20-1 and TRBJ1-2, with a weak D call TRBD1 (6 bases). Germline V gene lookup returns CDR1 DFQATT and CDR2 SNEGSKA (reference sequence). CDR3 length: 12 residues. Trimming took 5 bases from V and 4 from J, leaving 11 bases between them. The CDR3 is CSAPTGIYGYTF. Written as DNA, the CDR3 is TGCAGTGCTCCAACAGGGATCTATGGCTACACCTTC.

This chain uses TRBV6-5 with TRBJ1-1, with D possibly TRBD1 on 5 matching bases. This CDR3 comprises 16 residues. Trimming removed 3 bases from V and 0 bases from J, with 14 bases in between. Per germline, CDR1 MNHEY and CDR2 SVGAGI. CDR3 bases: TGTGCCAGCAGTTATCCGCTTCGGGGGTTGAACACTGAAGCTTTCTTT. This codes for CASSYPLRGLNTEAFF.

This clonotype was observed once. The chain has TRBV15 and TRBJ2-3; TRBD1 might be the D (5 bases). The V gene's germline CDR1 is LNHNV and CDR2 YYDKDF (reference sequence). V was pared by 0 bases and J by 2 bases, with 21 bases between. The CDR3 is 19 amino acids. As DNA, the CDR3 is TGTGCCACCAGCAGAGATCTTAGGACACCTTTGAAAAACACAGATACGCAGTATTTT. It translates to CATSRDLRTPLKNTDTQYF.

The chain uses TRBV2 and TRBJ2-7, with a weak D call TRBD2 (7 bases). V dropped 4 bases and J dropped 2 bases, with 24 bases sitting between them. This CDR3 is built from 18 residues. Germline CDR1 reads SNHLY; CDR2 reads FYNNEI. The CDR3 spells CASSVRLGGGRSTYEQYF. In nucleotides, the CDR3 is TGTGCCAGCAGTGTGAGGTTGGGGGGGGGCCGTTCGACCTACGAGCAGTACTTC.

This clonotype showed up many times. The rearrangement joins TRBV19 to TRBJ2-2; 10 bases fit TRBD2. The germline gives CDR1 LNHDA, CDR2 SQIVND (reference sequence). J gave up 6 bases and V 3 bases, and 4 bases lay outside the gene matches. The CDR3 runs 15 residues. The CDR3 DNA reads TGTGCCAGTAGTATCCTAGCGGGAGTCCCCGGGGAGCTGTTTTTT. This codes for CASSILAGVPGELFF. Looking up the rest from reference TRBV19 and TRBJ2-2 gives the full variable domain: DGGITQSPKYLFRKEGQNVTLSCEQNLNHDAMYWYRQDPGQGLRLIYYSQIVNDFQKGDIAEGYSVSREKKESFPLTVTSAQKNPTAFYLCASSILAGVPGELFFGEGSRLTVL.